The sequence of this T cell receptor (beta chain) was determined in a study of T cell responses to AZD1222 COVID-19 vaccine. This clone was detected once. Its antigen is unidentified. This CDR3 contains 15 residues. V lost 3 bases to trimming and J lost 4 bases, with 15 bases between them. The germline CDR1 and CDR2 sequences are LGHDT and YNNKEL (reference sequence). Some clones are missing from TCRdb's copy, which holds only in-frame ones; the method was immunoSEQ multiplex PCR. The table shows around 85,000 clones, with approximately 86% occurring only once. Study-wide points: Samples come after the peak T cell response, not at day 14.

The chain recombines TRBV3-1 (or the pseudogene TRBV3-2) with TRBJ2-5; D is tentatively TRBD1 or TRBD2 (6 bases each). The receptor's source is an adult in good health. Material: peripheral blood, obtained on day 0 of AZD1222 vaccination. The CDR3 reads CASSHTNREVETQYF. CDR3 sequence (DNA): TGTGCCAGCAGCCACACCAACAGGGAGGTAGAGACCCAGTACTTC.